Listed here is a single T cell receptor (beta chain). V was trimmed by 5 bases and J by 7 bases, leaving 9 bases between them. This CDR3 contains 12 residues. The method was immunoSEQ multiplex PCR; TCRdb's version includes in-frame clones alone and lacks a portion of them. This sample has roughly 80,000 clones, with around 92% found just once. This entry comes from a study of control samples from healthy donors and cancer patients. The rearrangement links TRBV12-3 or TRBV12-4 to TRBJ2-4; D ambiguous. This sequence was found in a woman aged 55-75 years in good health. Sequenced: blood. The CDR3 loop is CASSGSPNIQYF. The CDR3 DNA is TGTGCCAGCAGTGGCTCCCCGAACATTCAGTACTTC.